This entry concerns a single T cell receptor (beta chain). The data are from a study of T cells expressing NK-cell markers. Study-wide background: The TCR beta repertoires originated in sorted CD3+CD56+NKG2C+, CD3+CD56+NKG2C- and CD3+CD56-NKG2C+ T cells.

TCRdb reprocessed the 5' RACE reads, keeping one entry per CDR3 protein, no DNA. The data include approximately 150,000 distinct CDR3 sequences; the top ten clones carry around 20%. The CDR3 totals 13 residues. CDR1 SGHTS and CDR2 YDEGEE come from the germline V gene. Sequencing was done on a sample of blood T cells: a sorted CD56 or NKG2C T cell subset, CD4+ or CD8+ T cells, or bulk PBMC T cells (not recorded which). The sequence derives from a woman aged 18 to 75 in good health. The rearrangement uses TRBV5-8 and TRBJ2-7; TCRdb proposes TRBD2, but this gene call is untestable without DNA. The CDR3 is CASSTTSVYEQYF.